These 26 T cell receptor beta chains originate from one sample sequenced in a study of cytomegalovirus exposure and HLA in healthy donors. Amplification used 60 Vbeta primers and 13 Jbeta primers. The protocol was immunoSEQ multiplex PCR, while the TCRdb copy is restricted to in-frame clones and leaves out a portion. The sample has 130,000 or so clones; approximately 65% are singletons. The sequencing sample was made of PBMCs. These TCRs come from a man aged 18 to 35 in good health and CMV-seronegative.

This clone came up a few times. J is TRBJ1-4 and V is TRBV4-2, with 8 nucleotides matching TRBD1. V was pared by 1 base and J by 8 bases, with 6 bases of the junction left unmatched. The CDR3 spans 15 residues. The germline gives CDR1 LGHNA, CDR2 YNFKEQ. This chain's CDR3 is CASSQGTQGEEKLFF. The CDR3 DNA follows: TGTGCCAGCAGCCAAGGGACACAGGGGGAGGAAAAACTGTTTTTT.

The chain uses TRBV2 and TRBJ2-5; 15 bases align to TRBD2. CDR1 and CDR2 (germline): SNHLY, FYNNEI. The junction had 6 bases not matched to a gene; V was cut back by 8 bases and J by 5 bases. This CDR3 is built from 15 residues. The CDR3 region is CASSLGLAGGETQYF. CDR3 DNA: TGTGCCAGCTCCCTGGGACTAGCGGGAGGCGAGACCCAGTACTTC.

On this clone: Germline is not matched at one junction end, which may reflect a read error. The chain is built from TRBV7-9 and TRBJ1-1; TRBD1 might be the D (6 bases). The CDR3 spans 15 residues. In germline, CDR1 is SEHNR, CDR2 FQNEAQ (reference sequence). The CDR3 nucleotides are TGTTCCAGCAGCTTAGAGTCAGGGGCGCGGACTGAAGCTTTCTTT. It codes for CSSSLESGARTEAFF.

V is TRBV27 and J is TRBJ2-7; a possible D gene is TRBD2 (6 bases). V lost 5 bases and J 1 base, leaving 15 bases between the germline ends. The CDR3 extends over 15 amino acids. The V gene's germline CDR1 is MNHEY and CDR2 SMNVEV (reference sequence). This CDR3 reads CASSPRDGKSYEQYF. CDR3 coding DNA: TGTGCCAGCAGTCCGCGGGACGGAAAGTCCTACGAGCAGTACTTC.

The chain joins TRBV27 to TRBJ2-1, with 10 positions matching TRBD1. In germline, CDR1 is MNHEY, CDR2 SMNVEV (reference sequence). The CDR3 sequence is 12 residues long. With V trimmed by 8 bases and J by 9 bases, 4 bases remained unmatched. The CDR3 region is CASARTGGEQFF. In DNA, the CDR3 is TGTGCCAGCGCAAGGACAGGGGGTGAGCAGTTCTTC.

V usage is TRBV7-9 and J usage is TRBJ2-5; D is perhaps TRBD1 (7 bases). Germline V gene sequence: CDR1 SEHNR, CDR2 FQNEAQ (reference sequence). There are 15 residues in the CDR3. V lost 1 base and J 1 base, leaving 10 bases between the germline ends. CDR3 in DNA: TGTGCCAGCAGCTTAGGACAGGGAGGCCAAGAGACCCAGTACTTC. Amino acids: CASSLGQGGQETQYF. The whole variable domain, filled in from reference TRBV7-9 and TRBJ2-5, reads DTGVSQNPRHKITKRGQNVTFRCDPISEHNRLYWYRQTLGQGPEFLTYFQNEAQLEKSRLLSDRFSAERPKGSFSTLEIQRTEQGDSAMYLCASSLGQGGQETQYFGPGTRLLVL.

A word on this clone: This specimen includes other DNA sequences encoding the same CDR3. CDR3 loop: CASRRGTGELFF. In DNA form, the CDR3 reads TGTGCCAGCAGGAGAGGGACCGGGGAGCTGTTTTTT. The chain uses TRBV6-5 and TRBJ2-2, with D possibly being TRBD2 (5 bases). Germline V gene sequence: CDR1 MNHEY, CDR2 SVGAGI. The CDR3 is 12 residues long. Trimming left V 6 bases short and J 5 bases short, with 7 bases between.

The rearrangement links TRBV27 to TRBJ2-2; 9 bases agree with TRBD1. J lost 8 bases, V lost 7 bases, and 14 bases had no gene match. This CDR3 has 16 amino acids. Germline CDR1 is MNHEY and CDR2 is SMNVEV (reference sequence). CDR3 protein: CASTPERTGVGGELFF. As DNA, the CDR3 is TGTGCCAGCACCCCCGAAAGGACAGGGGTAGGTGGGGAGCTGTTTTTT.

The chain uses TRBV6-5 and TRBJ2-7, with 11 positions matching TRBD2. Germline V gene lookup returns CDR1 MNHEY and CDR2 SVGAGI. V was pared by 6 bases and J by 3 bases, with 7 bases of the junction left unmatched. This CDR3 contains 15 residues. The CDR3 sequence is CASSGGLADLYEQYF. The CDR3 nucleotides read TGTGCCAGCAGCGGGGGACTAGCGGATCTCTACGAGCAGTACTTC.

The sample holds a few counts of this clone. This rearrangement joins TRBV5-6 to TRBJ1-3, with 8 bases identical to TRBD1. CDR1 is SGHDT and CDR2 is YYEEEE in the germline V gene. The J segment lost 7 bases and the V segment lost 0 bases, leaving 15 bases of the junction unmatched. The CDR3 length is 18 residues. The CDR3 nucleotides are TGTGCCAGCAGCTTGGTAGTAGGGACAGGAGGAATCGTGAACACCATATATTTT. Its protein product is CASSLVVGTGGIVNTIYF.

This clone was picked up a small number of times. The J gene is TRBJ1-1, the V gene TRBV30; unclear D gene. Germline CDR1 reads GTSNPN; CDR2 reads SVGIG (reference sequence). The CDR3 is 13 residues long. Trimming shortened V by 1 base and J by 3 bases, and 9 bases separated the two germline ends. CDR3 DNA sequence: TGTGCCTGGAGTGATGCGGTCTACACTGAAGCTTTCTTT. It yields the protein CAWSDAVYTEAFF.

In nucleotides, the CDR3 is TGTGCCAGCAGTTACAGAGTAGTCACTGAAGCTTTCTTT. This sequence encodes CASSYRVVTEAFF. The genes are TRBV6-6 and TRBJ1-1; D is unclear. The V gene lost 2 bases and the J gene lost 4 bases, with 8 bases spanning the gap. CDR1 and CDR2 (germline): MNHNY, SVGAGI (reference sequence). This CDR3 has 13 amino acids.

With regard to this clone: Distinct nucleotide sequences in the sample also encode this CDR3. The CDR3 spells CASSIDQGSGANVLTF. CDR3 nucleotides: TGTGCCAGTAGTATAGACCAGGGTTCTGGGGCCAACGTCCTGACTTTC. The chain is built from TRBV19 and TRBJ2-6; possible D gene TRBD1, 5 bases. The ends were cut back, 0 bases at V and 1 base at J, with 7 bases in the middle. Germline V gene sequence: CDR1 LNHDA, CDR2 SQIVND (reference sequence). The CDR3 extends over 16 amino acids.

This rearrangement joins TRBV7-9 to TRBJ2-2; 14 positions match TRBD2. Germline lookup yields CDR1 SEHNR and CDR2 FQNEAQ (reference sequence). V lost 7 bases to trimming and J lost 2 bases; unmatched junction nucleotides: 6. The CDR3 consists of 17 residues. The CDR3 sequence: CASKGLAGVYNTGELFF. CDR3 DNA: TGTGCCAGCAAGGGACTAGCGGGAGTTTACAACACCGGGGAGCTGTTTTTT.

The chain carries TRBV2 and TRBJ2-1; 7 nucleotides match TRBD2. Per the germline V gene, CDR1 is SNHLY and CDR2 is FYNNEI. V lost 8 bases to trimming and J lost 8 bases; unmatched junction nucleotides: 9. The CDR3 covers 13 residues. In nucleotides, the CDR3 is TGTGCCAGCCTGGCGCGGGAGAACTATGAGCAGTTCTTC. This codes for CASLARENYEQFF.

The V gene is TRBV29-1, the J gene TRBJ1-1; D unclear. Germline CDR1 and CDR2: SQVTM and ANQGSEA. This CDR3 is built from 10 residues. V shed 2 bases and J shed 11 bases, with 9 bases lying between them. Here the CDR3 DNA reads TGCAGCGTTGAACCGGCGGCTGCTTTCTTT. Translating gives CSVEPAAAFF.

This clone appeared a few times. Here the CDR3 reads CASSPGGGLHEQYF. CDR3 bases: TGTGCCAGCAGCCCAGGAGGAGGTCTCCACGAGCAGTACTTC. The chain is built from TRBV11-3 and TRBJ2-7; possibly TRBD2 for D (5 bases). V was cut by 5 bases and J by 5 bases, with 16 bases left in between. This CDR3 comprises 14 residues. Germline V gene data show CDR1 as SGHNT and CDR2 as YENEEA.

The V call is TRBV19, the J call TRBJ2-4, with 10 positions matching TRBD2. J gave up 7 bases and V 5 bases, and 8 bases lay outside the gene matches. Per the germline V gene, CDR1 is LNHDA and CDR2 is SQIVND (reference sequence). The CDR3 extends over 15 amino acids. The CDR3 here is CASSFSGGPGNIQYF. The CDR3 DNA is TGTGCCAGTAGTTTTAGCGGGGGGCCGGGGAACATTCAGTACTTC.

V gene TRBV28 combines with J gene TRBJ2-5; no clear D. The DNA end is a closer match to TRBJ2-7, so the J assignment may be wrong. This CDR3 region has 13 residues. Germline V gene data show CDR1 as MDHEN and CDR2 as SYDVKM. The CDR3: CASSPTRYYEQYF. The CDR3 DNA reads TGTGCCAGCAGCCCTACACGGTACTACGAGCAGTACTTC.

The CDR3 nucleotides read TGTGCCACCAGCTCGAGACAATACAATCAGCCCCAGCATTTT. The encoded protein is CATSSRQYNQPQHF. The chain couples TRBV15 to TRBJ1-5; D remains unclear. CDR3 size: 14 residues. V was trimmed by 5 bases and J by 3 bases, leaving 11 bases between them. Germline CDR1 LNHNV, CDR2 YYDKDF (reference sequence).

The chain recombines TRBV7-9 with TRBJ1-5; D is unclear. Trimming pared 2 bases from V and 2 bases from J, leaving 10 bases between. The length of the CDR3 is 15 residues. Germline values: CDR1 SEHNR, CDR2 FQNEAQ (reference sequence). The CDR3 loop is CASSLTGGRNQPQHF. CDR3 sequence (DNA): TGTGCCAGCAGCTTAACCGGTGGGCGCAATCAGCCCCAGCATTTT.

This chain links TRBV19 with TRBJ2-3, with D unresolved. The germline V gene has CDR1 LNHDA and CDR2 SQIVND (reference sequence). V gave up 6 bases and J gave up 0 bases, with 7 bases separating them. This CDR3 region has 13 residues. The CDR3 here is CASREKSTDTQYF. The CDR3 DNA is TGTGCCAGTAGGGAGAAAAGCACAGATACGCAGTATTTT.

This chain connects TRBV5-1 to TRBJ2-5; tentatively, D is TRBD1 (6 bases). V was trimmed by 0 bases and J by 5 bases, leaving 14 bases between them. This CDR3 contains 15 residues. Germline loops: CDR1 SGHRS, CDR2 YFSETQ. The CDR3 here is CASSLGGGAMETQYF. CDR3 in DNA: TGCGCCAGCAGCTTGGGAGGGGGAGCAATGGAGACCCAGTACTTC. The entire variable domain, with the rest obtained from reference TRBV5-1 and TRBJ2-5, is as follows: KAGVTQTPRYLIKTRGQQVTLSCSPISGHRSVSWYQQTPGQGLQFLFEYFSETQRNKGNFPGRFSGRQFSNSRSEMNVSTLELGDSALYLCASSLGGGAMETQYFGPGTRLLVL.

This clone was detected only a few times. The V and J genes are TRBV5-6 and TRBJ2-1; tentatively, D is TRBD2 (5 bases). V was pared by 0 bases and J by 2 bases, with 9 bases between. Germline V CDR1 and CDR2: SGHDT, YYEEEE. The CDR3 runs 15 residues. CDR3: CASSLGGLAYNEQFF. The DNA for the CDR3 is TGTGCCAGCAGCTTGGGCGGACTCGCCTACAATGAGCAGTTCTTC. The full variable domain, rest sourced from reference TRBV5-6 and TRBJ2-1, is DAGVTQSPTHLIKTRGQQVTLRCSPKSGHDTVSWYQQALGQGPQFIFQYYEEEERQRGNFPDRFSGHQFPNYSSELNVNALLLGDSALYLCASSLGGLAYNEQFFGPGTRLTVL.

V gene TRBV28 combines with J gene TRBJ1-5; 7 nucleotides line up with TRBD1. Germline loops: CDR1 MDHEN, CDR2 SYDVKM. Germline trimming cut 6 bases from V and 3 bases from J; bases unmatched to any gene: 8. This CDR3 comprises 15 residues. CDR3 DNA sequence: TGTGCCAGCAGAGACAACAGGGGACTCAATCAGCCCCAGCATTTT. Its protein product is CASRDNRGLNQPQHF.

The chain uses TRBV5-1 and TRBJ1-3; tentative D call: TRBD1 (6 bases). Germline V gives CDR1 SGHRS, CDR2 YFSETQ. Deletions cut 4 bases from V and 1 base from J, with 33 bases between. CDR3 length equals 22 residues. CDR3 loop: CASSPPPKFTTGYPGSGNTIYF. The CDR3 DNA is TGCGCCAGCAGCCCTCCGCCCAAATTCACGACAGGCTACCCCGGGTCTGGAAACACCATATATTTT.